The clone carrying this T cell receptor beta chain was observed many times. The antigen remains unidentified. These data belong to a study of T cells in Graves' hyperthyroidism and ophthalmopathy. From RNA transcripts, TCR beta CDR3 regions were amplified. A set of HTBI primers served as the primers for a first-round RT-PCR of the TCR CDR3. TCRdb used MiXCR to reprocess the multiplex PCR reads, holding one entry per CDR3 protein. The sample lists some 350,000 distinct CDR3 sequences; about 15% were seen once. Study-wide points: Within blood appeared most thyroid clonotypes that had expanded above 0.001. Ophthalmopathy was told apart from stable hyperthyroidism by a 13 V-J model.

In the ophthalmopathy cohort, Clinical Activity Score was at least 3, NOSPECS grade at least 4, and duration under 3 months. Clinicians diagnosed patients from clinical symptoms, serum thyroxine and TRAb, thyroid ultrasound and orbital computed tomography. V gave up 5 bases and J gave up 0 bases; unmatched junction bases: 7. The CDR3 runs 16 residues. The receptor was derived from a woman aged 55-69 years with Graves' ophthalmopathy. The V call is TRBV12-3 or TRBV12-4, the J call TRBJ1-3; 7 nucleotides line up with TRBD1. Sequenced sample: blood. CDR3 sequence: CASSPGAGGSGNTIYF. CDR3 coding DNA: TGTGCCAGCAGTCCCGGGGCAGGGGGCTCTGGAAACACCATATATTTT.